These 28 T cell receptor beta chains originate from one sample sequenced in a study of OX40 agonist ivuxolimab in advanced cancers. Assay used: immunoSEQ multiplex PCR; TCRdb lists only in-frame clones, some missing. Among around 92,000 clones listed, around 84% were seen once. Source: CD4+ or CD8+ T cells sorted from blood, taken in a trial of the OX40 agonist ivuxolimab. The receptors stem from an adult with an advanced solid tumor such as melanoma, head and neck, liver or kidney cancer.

The rearrangement joins TRBV5-6 to TRBJ2-1; D gene ambiguous. Germline values: CDR1 SGHDT, CDR2 YYEEEE. Trimming removed 4 bases from V and 4 bases from J, with 3 bases in between. The CDR3 covers 11 residues. In DNA, the CDR3 is TGTGCCAGCAGCGTATACAATGAGCAGTTCTTC. Its translation: CASSVYNEQFF.

The chain is built from TRBV11-2 and TRBJ2-5; tentative D call: TRBD1 (5 bases). The V end lost 4 bases, the J end lost 1 base, and 7 bases lay between the germline ends. The CDR3 spans 13 residues. Germline V gene sequence: CDR1 SGHAT, CDR2 FQNNGV. CDR3 bases: TGTGCCAGCAGCTCAGGGCCCCAAGAGACCCAGTACTTC. It is translated as CASSSGPQETQYF.

This clone came up a few times. The rearrangement joins TRBV2 to TRBJ1-5; D is uncertain. V dropped 3 bases and J dropped 11 bases, with 14 bases sitting between them. Looked up from germline, CDR1 is SNHLY and CDR2 is FYNNEI. This CDR3 has 13 residues. The CDR3, as DNA: TGTGCCAGCAGTGAGCGGCCGTACACGTCCCAGCATTTT. The encoded protein is CASSERPYTSQHF.

The chain joins TRBV5-1 to TRBJ1-1; TRBD1 matches at 7 bases. Germline V gene data show CDR1 as SGHRS and CDR2 as YFSETQ. This CDR3 spans 13 amino acids. The V and J ends lost 5 bases and 1 base, in that order; junction bases with no gene match: 2. The CDR3 loop is CASRWTGNTEAFF. The CDR3 coding sequence is TGCGCCAGCAGATGGACAGGGAACACTGAAGCTTTCTTT. Complete variable domain (other parts from reference TRBV5-1 and TRBJ1-1): KAGVTQTPRYLIKTRGQQVTLSCSPISGHRSVSWYQQTPGQGLQFLFEYFSETQRNKGNFPGRFSGRQFSNSRSEMNVSTLELGDSALYLCASRWTGNTEAFFGQGTRLTVV.

The table lists this clone with a count of one. CDR3 loop: CASSLEDSSYEQYV. The DNA of the CDR3 is TGTGCCAGCAGCTTAGAGGACAGCTCCTACGAGCAGTACGTC. This sequence joins TRBV7-2 and TRBJ2-7; maybe TRBD1 (6 bases). Trimming left V 1 base short and J 0 bases short, with 7 bases between. The CDR3 runs to 14 residues. Per germline, CDR1 SGHTA and CDR2 FQGNSA.

Only one count was recorded for this clone. The rearrangement uses TRBV9 and TRBJ2-1; 9 bases match TRBD1. The V gene's germline CDR1 is SGDLS and CDR2 YYNGEE. The CDR3 contains 18 residues. V gave up 2 bases and J gave up 1 base; unmatched junction bases: 10. CDR3 in DNA: TGTGCCAGCAGCGTCCTGATGGTGACAGGGGGATCCTACAATGAGCAGTTCTTC. Its translation is CASSVLMVTGGSYNEQFF.

V and J are TRBV5-8 and TRBJ1-1; no firm D call. V lost 4 bases, J lost 1 base, and 5 bases lay in between. This CDR3 spans 12 amino acids. Germline V gene data show CDR1 as SGHTS and CDR2 as YDEGEE. The CDR3 DNA reads as TGTGCCAGCAGCCGGGCGAACACTGAAGCTTTCTTT. This translates into CASSRANTEAFF.

The chain joins TRBV6-1 to TRBJ2-3; TRBD1 might be the D (5 bases). The CDR3 covers 12 residues. V was clipped by 10 bases and J by 3 bases, with 11 bases between them. CDR1 and CDR2 from the germline V gene are MNHNS and SASEGT. Here the CDR3 reads CATVGETDTQYF. DNA of the CDR3: TGTGCCACCGTAGGGGAAACAGATACGCAGTATTTT.

The chain recombines TRBV5-1 with TRBJ2-3, with 10 bases that match TRBD2. J was trimmed by 2 bases and V by 1 base; bases with no gene match: 4. CDR3 length equals 16 residues. CDR1 is SGHRS and CDR2 is YFSETQ in the germline V gene. The CDR3 DNA is TGCGCCAGCAGCTTGTCTAGCGGGGGATACACAGATACGCAGTATTTT. This gives the protein CASSLSSGGYTDTQYF.

For the CDR3, the DNA is TGTGCCAGTAGTATCTACTCTGGGGCCAACGTCCTGACTTTC. Protein: CASSIYSGANVLTF. The chain uses TRBV19 and TRBJ2-6; D remains ambiguous. The V and J ends lost 3 bases and 0 bases respectively, with 3 bases between them. Germline V gene lookup returns CDR1 LNHDA and CDR2 SQIVND (reference sequence). The CDR3 runs to 14 residues. Based on the CDR3 plus reference TRBV19 and TRBJ2-6, the full variable domain is DGGITQSPKYLFRKEGQNVTLSCEQNLNHDAMYWYRQDPGQGLRLIYYSQIVNDFQKGDIAEGYSVSREKKESFPLTVTSAQKNPTAFYLCASSIYSGANVLTFGAGSRLTVL.

The chain carries TRBV18 and TRBJ2-3; D unclear. The CDR3 is made up of 14 amino acids. CDR1 and CDR2 from the germline V gene are KGHSH and LQKENI. Trimming pared 3 bases from V and 4 bases from J, leaving 11 bases between. CDR3 nucleotide sequence: TGTGCCAGCTCACCCCAAGATCTCGCAGATACGCAGTATTTT. It specifies CASSPQDLADTQYF.

This chain links TRBV29-1 with TRBJ2-5; 10 bases line up with TRBD2. J lost 5 bases, V lost 8 bases, and 14 bases had no gene match. The germline CDR1 and CDR2 sequences are SQVTM and ANQGSEA. The CDR3 has 15 residues. Here the CDR3 DNA reads TGCAGCTCCCGGGGAGCGGGGGGGCCGTGGGAGACCCAGTACTTC. It translates to CSSRGAGGPWETQYF.

This clone was found a few times. The rearrangement links TRBV28 to TRBJ1-6; TRBD1 matches at 8 bases. This CDR3 is 14 amino acids long. The V segment lost 6 bases and the J segment 7 bases; nucleotides outside the gene matches: 5. The germline V gene has CDR1 MDHEN and CDR2 SYDVKM. The CDR3 sequence: CASRQGAGNSPLHF. The CDR3 nucleotides read TGTGCCAGCAGGCAGGGGGCTGGAAATTCACCCCTCCACTTT.

The chain is built from TRBV18 and TRBJ2-7; TRBD1 matches 9 bases. The ends lost 3 bases at V and 2 bases at J; junction bases unmatched: 2. CDR1 is KGHSH and CDR2 is LQKENI in the germline V gene. The CDR3 runs to 14 residues. This chain's CDR3 is CASSPTGGTYEQYV. The CDR3 region has the DNA TGTGCCAGCTCACCGACAGGGGGAACCTACGAGCAGTACGTC.

The rearrangement joins TRBV28 to TRBJ1-5; weak D call: TRBD1 (5 bases). This CDR3 comprises 13 residues. V was cut by 3 bases and J by 11 bases, with 14 bases left in between. Germline CDR1 MDHEN, CDR2 SYDVKM. The CDR3 protein is CASSFWGDLAQHF. CDR3 in DNA: TGTGCCAGCAGTTTTTGGGGGGACCTAGCCCAGCATTTT. Together with reference TRBV28 and TRBJ1-5, the CDR3 gives the full variable domain: DVKVTQSSRYLVKRTGEKVFLECVQDMDHENMFWYRQDPGLGLRLIYFSYDVKMKEKGDIPEGYSVSREKKERFSLILESASTNQTSMYLCASSFWGDLAQHFGDGTRLSIL.

J is TRBJ2-5 and V is TRBV18, with TRBD1 matching over 7 bases. Germline V lookup: CDR1 KGHSH, CDR2 LQKENI. The CDR3 covers 14 residues. With 5 bases clipped from V and 2 bases from J, the junction kept 5 bases outside the gene matches. CDR3 nucleotide sequence: TGTGCCAGCTCAACCGGGACAGAACAAGAGACCCAGTACTTC. Its translation: CASSTGTEQETQYF.

The rearrangement links TRBV4-2 to TRBJ2-2, with D perhaps TRBD2 (5 bases). CDR1 and CDR2 from the germline V gene are LGHNA and YNFKEQ. Trimming took 0 bases from V and 4 from J, leaving 12 bases between them. This CDR3 region has 16 residues. The chain's CDR3 is CASSQEPGLFTGELFF. The CDR3 DNA reads as TGTGCCAGCAGCCAAGAGCCCGGACTCTTCACCGGGGAGCTGTTTTTT.

V usage is TRBV2 and J usage is TRBJ1-2; unclear D gene. The CDR3 consists of 16 residues. In germline, CDR1 is SNHLY, CDR2 FYNNEI. The ends were cut back, 4 bases at V and 0 bases at J, with 15 bases in the middle. CDR3 bases: TGTGCCAGCAGTGCCCTTTTGGACCCAGCTAACTATGGCTACACCTTC. Translating it yields CASSALLDPANYGYTF.

The chain uses TRBV5-6 and TRBJ1-1, with D unresolved. The CDR3 extends over 14 amino acids. CDR1 and CDR2 from the germline V gene are SGHDT and YYEEEE. With 0 bases removed from V and 4 bases from J, the gap between germline ends came to 10 bases. The CDR3 spells CASSLAAGLTEAFF. The CDR3 nucleotides read TGTGCCAGCAGCTTGGCCGCAGGACTCACTGAAGCTTTCTTT.

V usage is TRBV4-1 and J usage is TRBJ1-1; D is possibly TRBD1 (6 bases). The V gene lost 4 bases and the J gene lost 1 base, with 16 bases spanning the gap. Germline lookup yields CDR1 MGHRA and CDR2 YSYEKL. The CDR3 consists of 16 residues. The CDR3 DNA reads TGCGCCAGCAGCCCCTCCTTCGGGACAACGAACACTGAAGCTTTCTTT. Translated: CASSPSFGTTNTEAFF.

The rearrangement joins TRBV21-1 to TRBJ2-7; no DNA check was done on the table's D call, TRBD1. TRBV21-1 is a pseudogene. The CDR3 covers 15 residues. This CDR3 is CASSKGGTGEDEQYF. The CDR3 region has the DNA TGTGCCAGCAGCAAAGGAGGGACAGGGGAGGACGAGCAGTACTTC.

The rearrangement links TRBV27 to TRBJ2-1; D is possibly TRBD2 (5 bases). Deletions cut 8 bases from V and 7 bases from J, with 9 bases between. Germline V gene sequence: CDR1 MNHEY, CDR2 SMNVEV (reference sequence). This CDR3 contains 11 residues. The CDR3 protein is CASGRTNEQFF. The CDR3 nucleotides are TGTGCCAGCGGCCGGACTAATGAGCAGTTCTTC.

The J gene is TRBJ1-5, the V gene TRBV15, with D maybe TRBD1 (5 bases). The germline V gene encodes CDR1 LNHNV and CDR2 YYDKDF (reference sequence). The CDR3 contains 17 residues. Trimming took off 0 bases at V and 0 bases at J, with 12 bases between the two ends. The chain's CDR3 is CATSRDRAGYSNQPQHF. As DNA, the CDR3 is TGTGCCACCAGCAGAGATAGGGCAGGGTATAGCAATCAGCCCCAGCATTTT.

The chain couples TRBV28 to TRBJ1-4; D might be TRBD1 (6 bases). Germline-derived CDR1 and CDR2 are MDHEN and SYDVKM. The CDR3 runs 19 residues. Trimming took 6 bases from V and 3 from J, leaving 26 bases between them. The CDR3 DNA is TGTGCCAGCAGACTAAGTTATGGGAGGGGGGGGCTGGCTAATGAAAAACTGTTTTTT. Its translation is CASRLSYGRGGLANEKLFF.

This clone was seen more than once but under ten times. The gene calls are TRBV5-1 and TRBJ1-1; D is uncertain. Germline CDR1 reads SGHRS; CDR2 reads YFSETQ. The CDR3 is 16 residues long. Trimming stripped 4 bases from V and 2 bases from J, with 18 bases between. The CDR3 loop is CASSRSWDFGNTEAFF. CDR3 nucleotides: TGCGCCAGCAGCCGCTCATGGGATTTTGGTAACACTGAAGCTTTCTTT.

The CDR3: CASSLGQGATNEKLFF. CDR3 in DNA: TGTGCCAGCAGCCTGGGACAGGGGGCAACTAATGAAAAACTGTTTTTT. This chain uses TRBV11-2 with TRBJ1-4; 11 bases fit TRBD1. With V trimmed by 5 bases and J by 0 bases, 2 bases remained unmatched. The CDR3 totals 16 residues. Germline V lookup: CDR1 SGHAT, CDR2 FQNNGV.

This chain connects TRBV7-2 to TRBJ1-4, with 7 bases matching TRBD1. This CDR3 spans 13 amino acids. Germline V CDR1 and CDR2: SGHTA, FQGNSA. Trimming removed 2 bases from V and 10 bases from J; junction bases left unmatched: 4. This CDR3 is CASSLSQGGKLFF. The CDR3 DNA follows: TGTGCCAGCAGCTTATCTCAGGGGGGAAAACTGTTTTTT.

This chain uses TRBV28 with TRBJ1-6; D gene uncertain. The CDR3 loop spans 15 amino acids. Trimming pared 4 bases from V and 5 bases from J, leaving 12 bases between. From germline, CDR1 is MDHEN and CDR2 SYDVKM. CDR3 amino acids: CASSSPGANNSPLHF. In DNA, the CDR3 is TGTGCCAGCAGTTCCCCGGGCGCCAATAATTCACCCCTCCACTTT.